Listed here are 29 T cell receptor beta chains from one sample, sequenced in a study of CD8 T cells in Susac syndrome. Reverse transcription of roughly 0.5 to 1 ug RNA was performed with random hexamers. TCRdb reprocessed the immunoSEQ multiplex PCR reads with MiXCR, giving one entry per CDR3 protein. The sample shows 69,000 or so distinct CDR3 sequences, around 96% of them seen only once. Sequenced material: CD8+ T cells from PBMCs. The receptor source for this set is a human donor with multiple sclerosis.

This chain uses TRBV7-9 with TRBJ2-3; D gene uncertain. The V gene lost 0 bases and the J gene lost 4 bases, with 11 bases spanning the gap. The CDR3 runs 15 residues. Germline V gene data show CDR1 as SEHNR and CDR2 as FQNEAQ (reference sequence). CDR3 loop: CASSLAGLTPDTQYF. DNA for the CDR3: TGTGCCAGCAGCTTAGCTGGTCTGACCCCAGATACGCAGTATTTT.

In its sample, this clonotype was seen once. The chain employs TRBV30 and TRBJ2-5; D not resolved. The V end lost 2 bases, the J end lost 0 bases, and 7 bases lay between the germline ends. CDR1 is GTSNPN, CDR2 SVGIG, per germline (reference sequence). This CDR3 has 13 amino acids. CDR3 coding DNA: TGTGCCTGGAGTCATGGCTACCAAGAGACCCAGTACTTC. The encoded protein is CAWSHGYQETQYF.

This chain links TRBV4-1 with TRBJ2-1; 7 bases map to TRBD2. CDR1 is MGHRA and CDR2 is YSYEKL in the germline V gene. Trimming at V came to 1 base and at J to 6 bases, leaving 0 bases not matched to a gene. The CDR3 consists of 13 residues. The CDR3 sequence is CASSQAGGNEQFF. CDR3 nucleotide sequence: TGCGCCAGCAGCCAAGCGGGGGGCAATGAGCAGTTCTTC.

This chain joins TRBV7-9 and TRBJ1-4; the match to TRBD1 covers 9 bases. Trimming removed 5 bases from V and 2 bases from J; junction bases left unmatched: 6. This CDR3 comprises 16 residues. Germline V lookup: CDR1 SEHNR, CDR2 FQNEAQ (reference sequence). The CDR3 protein is CASSRTGDATNEKLFF. DNA of the CDR3: TGTGCCAGCAGCCGGACAGGGGATGCGACTAATGAAAAACTGTTTTTT.

The chain combines TRBV7-2 with TRBJ2-2, with TRBD2 as a possible D gene (6 bases). The CDR3 spans 13 residues. V lost 5 bases and J 6 bases, leaving 10 bases between the germline ends. Germline V gene lookup returns CDR1 SGHTA and CDR2 FQGNSA. Written as DNA, the CDR3 is TGTGCCAGCAGCGCAACTAGCTCCGGGGAGCTGTTTTTT. Its protein is CASSATSSGELFF.

J is TRBJ1-4 and V is TRBV12-3 or TRBV12-4, with unresolved D. This CDR3 region has 12 residues. The V and J ends lost 10 bases and 4 bases respectively, with 10 bases between them. The CDR3 DNA follows: TGTGCCACCCTGGACCATAATGAAAAACTGTTTTTT. Amino acids: CATLDHNEKLFF.

The J gene is TRBJ1-1, the V gene TRBV15; D uncertain. The V gene's germline CDR1 is LNHNV and CDR2 YYDKDF (reference sequence). CDR3 length: 15 amino acids. V was cut by 8 bases and J by 1 base, with 17 bases left in between. DNA for the CDR3: TGTGCCACCGCGCATCCTTTCCGCACGAACACTGAAGCTTTCTTT. This translates into CATAHPFRTNTEAFF. Combining the CDR3 with reference TRBV15 and TRBJ1-1 gives the whole variable domain DAMVIQNPRYQVTQFGKPVTLSCSQTLNHNVMYWYQQKSSQAPKLLFHYYDKDFNNEADTPDNFQSRRPNTSFCFLDIRSPGLGDTAMYLCATAHPFRTNTEAFFGQGTRLTVV.

The chain is built from TRBV3-1 and TRBJ2-7, with TRBD1 identical over 11 bases. Trimming at V came to 0 bases and at J to 1 base, leaving 5 bases not matched to a gene. Germline CDR1 and CDR2: LGHDT and YNNKEL (reference sequence). This CDR3 is 17 amino acids long. The CDR3 loop reads CASSQDRGQGDSYEQYF. DNA for the CDR3: TGTGCCAGCAGCCAAGATCGGGGACAGGGGGATTCCTACGAGCAGTACTTC.

As concerns this clonotype: Germline is not matched at one junction end, which may reflect a read error. The chain combines TRBV27 with TRBJ1-1; D is perhaps TRBD1 (5 bases). Germline V gene lookup returns CDR1 MNHEY and CDR2 SMNVEV (reference sequence). This CDR3 region has 12 residues. The CDR3 here is CACQGGWGEGFF. In DNA, the CDR3 is TGTGCCTGCCAGGGAGGCTGGGGTGAAGGTTTCTTT.

V and J are TRBV3-1 and TRBJ2-7; D is unresolved. The CDR3 consists of 16 residues. Germline V CDR1 and CDR2: LGHDT, YNNKEL (reference sequence). V lost 0 bases and J 0 bases, leaving 12 bases between the germline ends. The DNA for the CDR3 is TGTGCCAGCAGCCAAGATCGTTTGGGTAGCTCCTACGAGCAGTACTTC. It specifies CASSQDRLGSSYEQYF.

This chain links TRBV6-2 or TRBV6-3 with TRBJ2-7; TRBD2 matches 9 bases. This CDR3 has 13 amino acids. Trimming at V came to 8 bases and at J to 6 bases, leaving 8 bases not matched to a gene. CDR1 and CDR2 (germline): MNHEY, SVGEGT. DNA for the CDR3: TGTGCCAGCGACTCCGGGACTAGCATCGAGCAGTACTTC. As protein: CASDSGTSIEQYF.

This chain joins TRBV24-1 and TRBJ2-3; D uncertain. Germline V lookup: CDR1 KGHDR, CDR2 SFDVKD. The germline V and J ends were trimmed by 5 bases and 6 bases, with 5 bases remaining between them. The length of the CDR3 is 11 residues. Here the CDR3 reads CATSGVDTQYF. CDR3 DNA: TGTGCCACCAGTGGGGTGGATACGCAGTATTTT.

This chain links TRBV12-5 with TRBJ2-2, with D perhaps TRBD1 (5 bases). The V gene's germline CDR1 is LGHNT and CDR2 FRNRAP. With 0 bases removed from V and 3 bases from J, the gap between germline ends came to 23 bases. This CDR3 spans 20 amino acids. The CDR3, as DNA: TGTGCTAGTGGTTTGGTATTCCTAGTGTACCCAGGGATGTACACCGGGGAGCTGTTTTTT. This gives the protein CASGLVFLVYPGMYTGELFF.

This sequence joins TRBV7-9 and TRBJ1-1; D gene unclear. Germline CDR1 is SEHNR and CDR2 is FQNEAQ (reference sequence). V lost 2 bases and J lost 4, with 11 bases in between. CDR3 length: 14 residues. DNA of the CDR3: TGTGCCAGCAGCTTACTCGCCCCGAGCACTGAAGCTTTCTTT. This translates into CASSLLAPSTEAFF.

V and J are TRBV5-4 and TRBJ1-5; D unresolved. Germline CDR1 and CDR2: SGHNT and YYREEE (reference sequence). The CDR3 spans 12 residues. V was clipped by 6 bases and J by 7 bases, with 11 bases between them. The CDR3 DNA is TGTGCCAGCACCAACCGGGGACAGCCCCAGCATTTT. Its translation: CASTNRGQPQHF.

The chain joins TRBV27 to TRBJ1-5; D gene unclear. The CDR3 is 14 amino acids. Germline V gives CDR1 MNHEY, CDR2 SMNVEV (reference sequence). Trimming took 2 bases from V and 7 from J, leaving 12 bases between them. CDR3 nucleotide sequence: TGTGCCAGCAGTTTAAAGGGATTCGGGCAGCCCCAGCATTTT. This encodes CASSLKGFGQPQHF.

The V gene is TRBV5-1, the J gene TRBJ1-1, with D possibly TRBD1 on 5 matching bases. This CDR3 is 18 amino acids long. The V gene lost 0 bases and the J gene lost 3 bases, with 21 bases spanning the gap. The germline CDR1 and CDR2 sequences are SGHRS and YFSETQ. CDR3 nucleotides: TGCGCCAGCAGCTTGGCCGGGCCCTGGGACCCTGGCGACACTGAAGCTTTCTTT. Protein: CASSLAGPWDPGDTEAFF.

This clonotype was found once. J is TRBJ1-5 and V is TRBV7-9; the match to TRBD1 covers 10 bases. CDR1 is SEHNR and CDR2 is FQNEAQ in the germline V gene (reference sequence). The CDR3 runs 14 residues. V shed 8 bases and J 4 bases; nucleotides not matched to a gene: 5. CDR3 amino acids: CASGQGGYNQPQHF. CDR3 DNA: TGTGCCAGCGGACAGGGGGGTTATAATCAGCCCCAGCATTTT.

V usage is TRBV4-3 and J usage is TRBJ2-3, with D unclear. The V end was cut by 0 bases, the J end by 4 bases, with 8 bases between. The CDR3 consists of 14 residues. Germline-derived CDR1 and CDR2 are LGHNA and YSLEER. CDR3 sequence reads: CASSQDHSADTQYF. Here the CDR3 DNA reads TGCGCCAGCAGCCAAGATCACAGCGCAGATACGCAGTATTTT.

This clonotype was observed a single time. V and J are TRBV5-1 and TRBJ2-1, with 10 bases aligning to TRBD1. The CDR3 extends over 16 amino acids. CDR1 is SGHRS, CDR2 YFSETQ, per germline. J lost 6 bases, V lost 4 bases, and 10 bases had no gene match. The CDR3 is CASSDPGQGEINEQFF. As DNA, the CDR3 is TGCGCCAGCAGCGACCCCGGACAGGGGGAAATCAATGAGCAGTTCTTC.

This chain joins TRBV15 and TRBJ2-1, with D possibly TRBD1 on 6 matching bases. Germline loops: CDR1 LNHNV, CDR2 YYDKDF (reference sequence). Trimming removed 8 bases from V and 4 bases from J, with 15 bases in between. The CDR3 contains 14 residues. The CDR3 DNA reads TGTGCCACCGGGACCTTCGACAGGTACAATGAGCAGTTCTTC. It codes for CATGTFDRYNEQFF.

The chain combines TRBV19 with TRBJ2-7; 14 bases line up with TRBD2. This CDR3 has 14 amino acids. CDR1 and CDR2 from the germline V gene are LNHDA and SQIVND (reference sequence). V was pared by 4 bases and J by 5 bases, with 1 base of the junction left unmatched. The CDR3 reads CASSRGLAGDEQYF. Here the CDR3 DNA reads TGTGCCAGTAGTAGGGGACTAGCGGGAGACGAGCAGTACTTC. Full variable domain (remainder filled in from reference TRBV19 and TRBJ2-7): DGGITQSPKYLFRKEGQNVTLSCEQNLNHDAMYWYRQDPGQGLRLIYYSQIVNDFQKGDIAEGYSVSREKKESFPLTVTSAQKNPTAFYLCASSRGLAGDEQYFGPGTRLTVT.

The genes are TRBV9 and TRBJ2-7; the match to TRBD1 covers 9 bases. Losses at the gene ends were 3 bases for V and 6 bases for J; bases not matched to a gene: 7. CDR1 and CDR2 (germline): SGDLS, YYNGEE. This CDR3 is built from 14 residues. The CDR3 protein is CASSDGTGLGEQYF. The CDR3 region has the DNA TGTGCCAGCAGCGACGGGACAGGGCTTGGCGAGCAGTACTTC.

V and J are TRBV2 and TRBJ2-2; D gene uncertain. This CDR3 is built from 16 residues. Trimming shortened V by 0 bases and J by 4 bases, and 12 bases separated the two germline ends. CDR1 and CDR2 (germline): SNHLY, FYNNEI. The CDR3 loop is CASSEAFNPATGELFF. DNA of the CDR3: TGTGCCAGCAGTGAAGCCTTCAACCCCGCCACCGGGGAGCTGTTTTTT.

The chain recombines TRBV6-6 with TRBJ2-1; D is perhaps TRBD2 (5 bases). CDR3 length: 14 amino acids. Deletions cut 8 bases from V and 0 bases from J, with 11 bases between. Germline V gene data show CDR1 as MNHNY and CDR2 as SVGAGI (reference sequence). DNA of the CDR3: TGTGCCAGCGTTCTGGACTCCTCCTACAATGAGCAGTTCTTC. It is translated as CASVLDSSYNEQFF.

The CDR3 loop reads CASSVWGSGDEQFF. The CDR3, as DNA: TGTGCCAGCAGCGTATGGGGTTCCGGCGATGAGCAGTTCTTC. The chain employs TRBV9 and TRBJ2-1; D gene unclear. Per the germline V gene, CDR1 is SGDLS and CDR2 is YYNGEE. The ends were cut back, 1 base at V and 8 bases at J, with 13 bases in the middle. The CDR3 sequence is 14 residues long.

The gene calls are TRBV24-1 and TRBJ2-1; possible D gene TRBD2, 5 bases. V dropped 4 bases and J dropped 7 bases, with 19 bases sitting between them. The length of the CDR3 is 16 residues. Germline CDR1 reads KGHDR; CDR2 reads SFDVKD. The CDR3 DNA reads as TGTGCCACCAGTGACCTCCGGGAAGGCGTGGGGAATGAGCAGTTCTTC. Its protein product is CATSDLREGVGNEQFF.

The chain couples TRBV5-4 to TRBJ1-2, with D possibly being TRBD1 (6 bases). This CDR3 has 16 residues. Germline assignment: CDR1 SGHNT and CDR2 YYREEE (reference sequence). Trimming stripped 0 bases from V and 5 bases from J, with 17 bases between. Here the CDR3 reads CASSLADRGAIYGYTF. CDR3 sequence (DNA): TGTGCCAGCAGCTTGGCCGACCGGGGGGCGATATATGGCTACACCTTC. The full variable domain, completed using reference TRBV5-4 and TRBJ1-2, is ETGVTQSPTHLIKTRGQQVTLRCSSQSGHNTVSWYQQALGQGPQFIFQYYREEENGRGNFPPRFSGLQFPNYSSELNVNALELDDSALYLCASSLADRGAIYGYTFGSGTRLTVV.

This clonotype was observed a handful of times. The chain couples TRBV7-2 to TRBJ2-1; 7 bases line up with TRBD2. The CDR3 runs 16 residues. Trimming cost V 1 base and J 3 bases; bases outside gene matches: 6. Germline V CDR1 and CDR2: SGHTA, FQGNSA. This CDR3 reads CASSLVTGGFYNEQFF. In nucleotides, the CDR3 is TGTGCCAGCAGCTTAGTAACGGGAGGCTTCTACAATGAGCAGTTCTTC.